The clone carrying this T cell receptor (beta chain) has ten or more counts. What it recognizes is unknown. Trimming removed 7 bases at V and 4 bases at J, with 17 bases between. The CDR3 consists of 14 residues. TCR beta CDR3 regions were amplified from RNA. First-round RT-PCR with HTBI primers amplified the TCR CDR3 region. TCRdb itself ran the multiplex PCR reads through MiXCR, one entry per CDR3 protein. The data show fewer than 750,000 distinct CDR3 sequences, roughly 14% seen once. This record comes from a study of T cells in Graves' hyperthyroidism and ophthalmopathy. Looking at the study overall: Peripheral blood sampling occurred at initial diagnosis, before any treatment.

Notes on the study in general: Also found in blood were most expanded thyroid clonotypes above 0.001. Ophthalmopathy onset followed model prediction by a median about six months.

The TCR sequence derives from a woman aged 40 to 49 with Graves' ophthalmopathy. Sample: blood. V usage is TRBV12-3 or TRBV12-4 and J usage is TRBJ2-7; D unclear. The CDR3 DNA follows: TGTGCCAGCACCCCCGGGCCAGGCGTTTACGAGCAGTACTTC. It specifies CASTPGPGVYEQYF.